This T cell receptor (beta chain) was captured by sequencing in a study of blood T cell repertoires in COVID-19. Study-level background: The study drew acute and convalescent COVID-19 samples from the United States, Italy and Spain. From T cells, B-cell-depleted T cells, or PBMCs came the material, which was cDNA or gDNA.

Original processing notes: Cell counts per sample came from amplifying reference gene primers. TCRdb keeps only in-frame clones here, not all; method: immunoSEQ multiplex PCR. D and trimming were read from the DNA, whereas the V and J calls and clone size are those reported in that table. The sample comprises about 200,000 clones, roughly 90% of which are singletons, and 0.45% to 0.65% rests with the top ten. Trimming shortened V by 10 bases and J by 1 base, and 17 bases separated the two germline ends. Germline CDR1 reads SNHLY; CDR2 reads FYNNEI. This CDR3 has 15 residues. This sequence was found in a man aged 50 or older with acute or convalescent COVID-19. Specimen: peripheral blood. The chain joins TRBV2 to TRBJ2-1, with D perhaps matching TRBD2 (7 bases). CDR3 in amino acids: CANPQGGVSYNEQFF. The CDR3 nucleotides are TGTGCCAACCCACAAGGGGGGGTTTCCTACAATGAGCAGTTCTTC.